This T cell receptor (beta chain) was profiled in a study of blood T cell repertoires in COVID-19. On this clone itself: This same CDR3 is encoded by further DNA sequences in the sample.

The assay was immunoSEQ multiplex PCR, and TCRdb's table has in-frame clones only and misses some. The table lists some 220,000 clones, 70% to 90% of them singletons, with over 10% in the top ten. Germline trimming cut 5 bases from V and 8 bases from J; bases unmatched to any gene: 8. The CDR3 covers 13 residues. CDR1 MNHEY and CDR2 SVGAGI come from the germline V gene. The chain combines TRBV6-5 with TRBJ1-2, with TRBD1 identical over 7 bases. The sequencing input was peripheral blood. The sequence was collected from a human donor in a cohort sampled during active COVID-19. The CDR3 reads CASSRQGTGGYTF. Here the CDR3 DNA reads TGTGCCAGCAGTCGACAGGGCACGGGGGGCTACACCTTC.